Listed below are T cell receptor beta chains from one sample, sequenced in a study of T cell clusters in autoimmune cytopenias. TCRdb re-analyzed the multiplex PCR reads; it lists each CDR3 protein once, without DNA. The sample totals 6,000 to 9,000 distinct CDR3 sequences. The sample was also reused in another study, on T cell repertoires in aging, cancer and after chemotherapy.

The sequencing input was peripheral blood. These receptors all come from a human donor in good health. The CDR3 runs from the conserved cysteine through the conserved F or W. The size field is filled for only some rows; it gives once, few, many or a size class.

j_call v_call clone_size cdr3_aa
TRBJ1-1 TRBV5-5 . CASSSLREAFF
TRBJ2-2 TRBV6-4 . CASRAQGLSNTGELFF
TRBJ2-7 TRBV18 . CASSDGTDYEQYF
TRBJ2-2 TRBV6-1 medium-sized CASSPRQGGTGELFF
TRBJ2-2 TRBV19 medium-sized CASITQRDTGELFF
TRBJ1-1 TRBV6-5 . CASSPRGETDKVLESTEAFF
TRBJ1-4 TRBV5-1 . CASSRSATGRGTTNEKLFF
TRBJ2-3 TRBV18 medium-sized CASSTRAATSTDTQYF
TRBJ2-2 TRBV12-3/TRBV12-4 . CASSGRTGATGELFF
TRBJ1-2 TRBV15 . CATTFSGYGYTF
TRBJ2-7 TRBV7-9 . CASSLVYGEQYF
TRBJ2-7 TRBV20-1 . CSASQDTYEQYF
TRBJ2-1 TRBV27 medium-sized CASSFANVGHNEQFF
TRBJ2-1 TRBV15 . CATSRAGFLSYNEQFF
TRBJ2-5 TRBV28 . CASSPPSGRGQRMKTQYF
TRBJ1-3 TRBV6-5 . CASRQGFHPGNTIYF
TRBJ2-3 TRBV7-2 . CASSLDRATDTQYF
TRBJ1-5 TRBV19 . CASSIRVSIYQPQHF
TRBJ1-5 TRBV12-3/TRBV12-4 . CASSPRDRGRSQPQHF
TRBJ2-7 TRBV10-3 medium-sized CAISDTGGIGYEQYF
TRBJ2-1 TRBV6-5 . CASSYGTGSFNEQFF
TRBJ2-1 TRBV7-9 . CASSLQGLPYVEQFF
TRBJ2-1 TRBV6-2/TRBV6-3 medium-sized CASSQAGIEQFF
TRBJ2-5 TRBV19 medium-sized CASSSGRAQETQYF
TRBJ1-6 TRBV13 . CASSSGTGNNSPLHF
TRBJ2-7 TRBV6-2/TRBV6-3 . CATRGAGRNDEQYF
TRBJ2-1 TRBV7-9 . CASNGGSSGRRHEQFF
TRBJ1-2 TRBV19 . CASRTQGYYGYTF
TRBJ2-3 TRBV19 medium-sized CASSPSGLGTDTQYF
TRBJ2-3 TRBV5-4 medium-sized CASSRDFFTDTQYF
TRBJ2-1 TRBV15 medium-sized CATSRDQGREQDNEQFF
TRBJ1-1 TRBV5-4 . CASSLEGQSSVLGTEAFF
TRBJ1-2 TRBV30 . CAWTRSGASRVHGYTF
TRBJ2-3 TRBV6-1 medium-sized CASSAGGHTDTQYF
TRBJ2-1 TRBV6-4 . CASSEWGYPLYNEQFF
TRBJ2-3 TRBV11-1 medium-sized CASSLNWDSTDTQYF
TRBJ2-7 TRBV6-6 medium-sized CASSSGGSGRRSYEQYF
TRBJ2-5 TRBV27 . CASSRGDRETQYF
TRBJ2-7 TRBV6-5 medium-sized CASSPGTSGGEQYF
TRBJ1-2 TRBV30 . CAWRYQGEGYTF
TRBJ1-4 TRBV5-6 . CASSTDREAHKEKLFF
TRBJ2-2 TRBV29-1 large CSVRQGVNTGELFF
TRBJ1-6 TRBV5-6 medium-sized CASSLENRVAPLHF
TRBJ2-4 TRBV6-6 . CATRDSGVNIQYF